Listed here are 21 T cell receptor beta chains from one sample, sequenced in a study of T-cell memory formation after mild COVID-19. TCRdb used MiXCR to reprocess the 5' RACE reads, holding one entry per CDR3 protein. The sample gives 300,000 to 350,000 distinct CDR3 sequences, roughly an eighth of which show up once; about 21% is in the top ten. The sample comprised PBMCs or a T cell subset sorted from them (not recorded which). Receptor source: a young man who had mild COVID-19 (a few samples of this study predate the infection). Cell type and time point are not known.

The chain couples TRBV11-2 to TRBJ1-1; D perhaps matches TRBD1 (6 bases). Germline assignment: CDR1 SGHAT and CDR2 FQNNGV. The CDR3 covers 13 residues. Trimming shortened V by 5 bases and J by 4 bases, and 11 bases separated the two germline ends. CDR3 nucleotides: TGTGCCAGCAGCCCCCGGACAGTCACTGAAGCTTTCTTT. Translated: CASSPRTVTEAFF.

The rearrangement links TRBV20-1 to TRBJ2-5, with TRBD1 matching 8 bases. The trim removed 3 bases at V and 4 bases at J, leaving 13 bases unmatched. CDR3 length equals 16 residues. Germline lookup yields CDR1 DFQATT and CDR2 SNEGSKA (reference sequence). CDR3 region: CSASDRETGAAETQYF. CDR3 nucleotides: TGCAGTGCTAGTGATAGGGAGACAGGGGCAGCAGAGACCCAGTACTTC.

This chain joins TRBV18 and TRBJ2-1; D is unresolved. The CDR3 covers 13 residues. V lost 3 bases and J 8 bases, leaving 11 bases between the germline ends. The germline V gene encodes CDR1 KGHSH and CDR2 LQKENI. The CDR3 protein is CASSPVLLHEQFF. The CDR3 nucleotides read TGTGCCAGCTCACCCGTCCTTCTCCATGAGCAGTTCTTC.

This clonotype was observed a few times. The chain uses TRBV7-2 and TRBJ1-2; D is uncertain. This CDR3 has 13 amino acids. Germline assignment: CDR1 SGHTA and CDR2 FQGNSA. The V gene lost 2 bases and the J gene lost 4 bases, with 8 bases spanning the gap. CDR3 nucleotide sequence: TGTGCCAGCAGCTTAAGCTCCTTCTATGGCTACACCTTC. Translation gives CASSLSSFYGYTF.

This clonotype was seen a handful of times. J is TRBJ2-7 and V is TRBV5-1; either TRBD1 or TRBD2 may supply D (5 bases each). V was clipped by 3 bases and J by 4 bases, with 14 bases between them. The CDR3 length is 14 residues. CDR1 and CDR2 (germline): SGHRS, YFSETQ. The CDR3 sequence: CASSSDGREYEQYF. The CDR3 DNA reads TGCGCCAGCAGCTCGGACGGCAGGGAGTACGAGCAGTACTTC.

This chain connects TRBV20-1 to TRBJ2-1, with D unclear. The V end lost 5 bases, the J end lost 12 bases, and 14 bases lay between the germline ends. Looked up from germline, CDR1 is DFQATT and CDR2 is SNEGSKA (reference sequence). This CDR3 spans 11 amino acids. The CDR3 region has the DNA TGCAGTGCTCCCCAGGTGGCTGTGCAGTTCTTC. It translates to CSAPQVAVQFF.

The chain joins TRBV7-2 to TRBJ2-2, with D hard to call. The germline V gene has CDR1 SGHTA and CDR2 FQGNSA. The V gene lost 8 bases and the J gene lost 3 bases, with 16 bases spanning the gap. The CDR3 contains 15 residues. CDR3 nucleotide sequence: TGTGCCAGCCCCCAAGGGAACTTCGACACCGGGGAGCTGTTTTTT. Translating it yields CASPQGNFDTGELFF.

The V call is TRBV19, the J call TRBJ2-1; 10 bases are shared with TRBD2. The CDR3 spans 15 residues. With 3 bases clipped from V and 3 bases from J, the junction kept 2 bases outside the gene matches. CDR1 LNHDA and CDR2 SQIVND come from the germline V gene (reference sequence). The CDR3 sequence is CASSIKRGGYNEQFF. In DNA form, the CDR3 reads TGTGCCAGTAGTATTAAGCGGGGGGGCTACAATGAGCAGTTCTTC. Full variable domain (remainder filled in from reference TRBV19 and TRBJ2-1): DGGITQSPKYLFRKEGQNVTLSCEQNLNHDAMYWYRQDPGQGLRLIYYSQIVNDFQKGDIAEGYSVSREKKESFPLTVTSAQKNPTAFYLCASSIKRGGYNEQFFGPGTRLTVL.

This clonotype has just a few counts. This chain connects TRBV7-9 to TRBJ1-2, with D unclear. This CDR3 comprises 13 residues. Germline V lookup: CDR1 SEHNR, CDR2 FQNEAQ (reference sequence). V lost 0 bases and J lost 8, with 10 bases in between. Written as DNA, the CDR3 is TGTGCCAGCAGCTTAGCGCTGGGTAGCGGCTACACCTTC. Translated: CASSLALGSGYTF.

This clonotype was recorded once. CDR3: CASSLPGWAEAFF. Written as DNA, the CDR3 is TGTGCCAGCAGCCTCCCAGGGTGGGCTGAAGCTTTCTTT. V is TRBV14 and J is TRBJ1-1; D is perhaps TRBD1 (5 bases). This CDR3 is 13 amino acids long. The V and J ends lost 4 bases and 6 bases respectively, with 12 bases between them. CDR1 and CDR2 from the germline V gene are SGHDN and FVKESK.

The table lists this clonotype with a few counts. The rearrangement links TRBV6-5 to TRBJ1-2; tentative D call: TRBD1 (5 bases). Per the germline V gene, CDR1 is MNHEY and CDR2 is SVGAGI. V was shortened by 4 bases and J by 0 bases, with 24 bases between the two germline ends. This CDR3 spans 19 amino acids. The CDR3 spells CASSWMSPGLGLANYGYTF. The CDR3 coding sequence is TGTGCCAGCAGTTGGATGAGCCCGGGACTGGGCTTAGCTAACTATGGCTACACCTTC.

This clonotype was detected a few times. V is TRBV7-2 and J is TRBJ2-6; TRBD1 or TRBD2 may be the D gene (6 bases each). This CDR3 contains 17 residues. Trimming pared 5 bases from V and 0 bases from J, leaving 14 bases between. Germline CDR1 reads SGHTA; CDR2 reads FQGNSA. In nucleotides, the CDR3 is TGTGCCAGCAGCCTCAGCAGGGGAGGCTCTGGGGCCAACGTCCTGACTTTC. This sequence encodes CASSLSRGGSGANVLTF.

V and J are TRBV7-9 and TRBJ1-4; D is perhaps TRBD1 (5 bases). The CDR3 has 15 amino acids. Germline assignment: CDR1 SEHNR and CDR2 FQNEAQ (reference sequence). Trimming took 5 bases from V and 4 from J, leaving 14 bases between them. CDR3 loop: CASSEGRGDNEKLFF. In DNA, the CDR3 is TGTGCCAGCAGCGAGGGACGGGGGGATAATGAAAAACTGTTTTTT.

This clonotype was counted only a few times. The CDR3 sequence: CASSLAQGSYTGELFF. CDR3 bases: TGTGCCAGCAGTTTAGCCCAGGGGTCGTACACCGGGGAGCTGTTTTTT. The gene calls are TRBV12-3 or TRBV12-4 and TRBJ2-2; D is perhaps TRBD1 (6 bases). V lost 0 bases to trimming and J lost 3 bases, with 11 bases between them. This CDR3 is built from 16 residues.

This clonotype was observed a handful of times. The chain carries TRBV5-4 and TRBJ2-7, with 7 bases identical to TRBD1. Germline V CDR1 and CDR2: SGHNT, YYREEE (reference sequence). V was clipped by 4 bases and J by 0 bases; unmatched bases: 7. This CDR3 is 15 amino acids long. The CDR3 loop reads CASSGTTGISYEQYF. CDR3 DNA sequence: TGTGCCAGCAGCGGGACGACAGGGATCTCCTACGAGCAGTACTTC.

The chain links TRBV29-1 to TRBJ2-1, with D unclear. The CDR3 totals 13 residues. Germline V gene data show CDR1 as SQVTM and CDR2 as ANQGSEA. Trimming pared 6 bases from V and 6 bases from J, leaving 15 bases between. The CDR3, as DNA: TGCAGCGTCCTCCAAAAGGTATCCAATGAGCAGTTCTTC. Its translation is CSVLQKVSNEQFF.

This clonotype was seen only a few times. One end of the junction does not line up with germline, which may come from a read error. The V gene is TRBV12-3 or TRBV12-4, the J gene TRBJ2-5; TRBD2 matches 8 bases. The CDR3 totals 14 residues. CDR3 loop: CASSVAGPGETQYF. CDR3 nucleotide sequence: TGTGCCAGCAGTGTAGCGGGGCCTGGAGAGACCCAGTACTTC.

The chain has TRBV14 and TRBJ1-2; 9 nucleotides line up with TRBD1. Germline V gene data show CDR1 as SGHDN and CDR2 as FVKESK. Germline trimming cut 8 bases from V and 2 bases from J; bases unmatched to any gene: 0. This CDR3 is built from 12 residues. The CDR3 sequence: CASGTGNYGYTF. The CDR3 region has the DNA TGTGCCAGCGGGACAGGGAACTATGGCTACACCTTC.

The chain carries TRBV9 and TRBJ1-2; D remains ambiguous. This CDR3 has 14 residues. CDR1 and CDR2 from the germline V gene are SGDLS and YYNGEE. V lost 0 bases to trimming and J lost 6 bases, with 12 bases between them. CDR3 protein: CASSVAYSPHGYTF. CDR3 nucleotides: TGTGCCAGCAGCGTAGCATACAGCCCTCATGGCTACACCTTC.

This clonotype appeared a few times. The J gene is TRBJ2-5, the V gene TRBV5-1, with D perhaps TRBD1 or TRBD2 (6 bases each). Germline V gene lookup returns CDR1 SGHRS and CDR2 YFSETQ. The CDR3 runs to 16 residues. V dropped 4 bases and J dropped 1 base, with 17 bases sitting between them. CDR3 residues: CASSAGHRRFQETQYF. The CDR3 coding sequence is TGCGCCAGCAGCGCGGGACACCGGAGGTTCCAAGAGACCCAGTACTTC.

This clonotype appeared a few times. The chain has TRBV12-3 or TRBV12-4 and TRBJ2-1; D unresolved. The CDR3 runs to 12 residues. V shed 7 bases and J shed 15 bases, with 19 bases lying between them. CDR3 region: CASNSPNRNRFF. The CDR3 region has the DNA TGTGCCAGCAATTCCCCAAACAGAAATCGGTTCTTC.